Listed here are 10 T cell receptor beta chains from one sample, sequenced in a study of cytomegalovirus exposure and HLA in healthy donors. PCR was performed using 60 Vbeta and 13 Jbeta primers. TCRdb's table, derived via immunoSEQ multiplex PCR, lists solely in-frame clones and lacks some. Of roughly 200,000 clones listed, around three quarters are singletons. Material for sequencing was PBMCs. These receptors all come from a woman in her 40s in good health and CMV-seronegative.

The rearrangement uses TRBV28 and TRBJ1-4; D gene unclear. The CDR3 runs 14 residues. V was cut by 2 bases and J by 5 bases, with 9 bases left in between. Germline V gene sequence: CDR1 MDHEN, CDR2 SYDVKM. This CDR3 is CASSLVSSNEKLFF. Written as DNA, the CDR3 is TGTGCCAGCAGTTTAGTCAGTTCCAATGAAAAACTGTTTTTT.

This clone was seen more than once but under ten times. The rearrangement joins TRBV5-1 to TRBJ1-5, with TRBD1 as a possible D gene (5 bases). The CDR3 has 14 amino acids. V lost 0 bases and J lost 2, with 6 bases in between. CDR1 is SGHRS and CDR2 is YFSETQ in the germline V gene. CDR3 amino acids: CASSLGGGNQPQHF. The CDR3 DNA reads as TGCGCCAGCAGCTTGGGGGGGGGCAATCAGCCCCAGCATTTT.

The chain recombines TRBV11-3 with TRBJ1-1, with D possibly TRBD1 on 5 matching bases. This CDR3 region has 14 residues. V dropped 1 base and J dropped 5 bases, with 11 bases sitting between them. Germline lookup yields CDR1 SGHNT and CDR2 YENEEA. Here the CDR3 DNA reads TGTGCCAGCAGCTTAGGGCGGGGGAGAACTGAAGCTTTCTTT. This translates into CASSLGRGRTEAFF.

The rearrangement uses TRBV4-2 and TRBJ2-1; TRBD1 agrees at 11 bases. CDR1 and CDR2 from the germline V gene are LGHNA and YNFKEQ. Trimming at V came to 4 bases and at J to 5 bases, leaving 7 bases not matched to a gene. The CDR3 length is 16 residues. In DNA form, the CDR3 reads TGTGCCAGCAGCCTTCCCGGGACAGGGGGTGACAATGAGCAGTTCTTC. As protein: CASSLPGTGGDNEQFF.

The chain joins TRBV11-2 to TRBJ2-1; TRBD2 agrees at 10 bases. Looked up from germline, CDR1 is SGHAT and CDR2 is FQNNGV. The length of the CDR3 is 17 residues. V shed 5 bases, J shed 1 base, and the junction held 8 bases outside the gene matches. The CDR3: CASSRGLAASSYNEQFF. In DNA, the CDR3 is TGTGCCAGCAGCCGTGGACTAGCGGCCTCATCCTACAATGAGCAGTTCTTC.

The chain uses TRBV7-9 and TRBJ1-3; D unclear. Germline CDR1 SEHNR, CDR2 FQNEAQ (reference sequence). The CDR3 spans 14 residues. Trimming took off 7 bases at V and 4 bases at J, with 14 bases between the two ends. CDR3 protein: CASTARVVGNTIYF. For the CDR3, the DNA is TGTGCCAGCACCGCGAGGGTCGTGGGAAACACCATATATTTT.

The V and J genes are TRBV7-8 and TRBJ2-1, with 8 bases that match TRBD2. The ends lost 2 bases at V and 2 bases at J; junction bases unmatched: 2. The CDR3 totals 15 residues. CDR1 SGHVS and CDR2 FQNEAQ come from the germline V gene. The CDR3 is CASSLSLAAYNEQFF. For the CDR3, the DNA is TGTGCCAGCAGCTTATCACTAGCGGCCTACAATGAGCAGTTCTTC.

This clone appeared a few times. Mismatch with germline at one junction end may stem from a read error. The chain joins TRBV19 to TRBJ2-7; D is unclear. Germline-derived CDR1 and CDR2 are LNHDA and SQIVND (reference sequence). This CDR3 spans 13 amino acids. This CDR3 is CASSVESAYEQYF. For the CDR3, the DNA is TGTGCCAGTAGTGTAGAGTCCGCCTACGAGCAGTACTTC.

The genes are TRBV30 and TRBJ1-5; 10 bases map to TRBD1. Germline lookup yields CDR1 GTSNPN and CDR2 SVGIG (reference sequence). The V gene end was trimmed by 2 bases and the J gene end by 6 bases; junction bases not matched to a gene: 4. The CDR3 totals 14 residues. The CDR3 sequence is CAWSPGDRGQPQHF. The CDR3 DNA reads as TGTGCCTGGAGTCCGGGGGACAGGGGTCAGCCCCAGCATTTT.

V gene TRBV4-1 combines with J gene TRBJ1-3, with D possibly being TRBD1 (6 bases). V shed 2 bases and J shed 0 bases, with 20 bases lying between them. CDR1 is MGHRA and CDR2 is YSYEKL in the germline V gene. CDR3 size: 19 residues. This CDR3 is CASSQRLKQGGSSGNTIYF. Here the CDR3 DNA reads TGCGCCAGCAGCCAACGACTCAAACAGGGCGGGAGCTCTGGAAACACCATATATTTT.